This T cell receptor beta chain was retrieved from a study of regulatory T cells in long-lasting Graves disease. The study's findings and limits: Examination was confined to peripheral blood, excluding thyroid tissue. Persistent disease exhibited a predilection for TRBV28, TRBJ1-2 and TRBJ2-5.

Time point in this sample: newly diagnosed GD, antithyroid drugs for less than 3 months. RNA isolated from PBMCs was used to make the TCR library. A remark on this clonotype: Antigen unknown.

V shed 5 bases, J shed 7 bases, and the junction held 5 bases outside the gene matches. CDR3 length: 14 amino acids. Construction of the TCR beta libraries employed iRepertoire HTBI primers in conjunction with Arm-PCR of CDR3 regions. TCRdb reanalysed the multiplex PCR reads using MiXCR and keeps one entry per CDR3 protein. The sample consists of 350,000 to 550,000 distinct CDR3 sequences, 16% of them appearing once. This sample also appeared in a second study, on T cells in Graves' hyperthyroidism and ophthalmopathy. As reported in that work: First-round RT-PCR of the TCR CDR3 relied on the HTBI primer set.

This sequence was found in a woman younger than 30 with Graves disease. The chain combines TRBV12-3 or TRBV12-4 with TRBJ1-6; 7 bases match TRBD1. The sample in question was peripheral blood mononuclear cells (PBMCs), obtained at new diagnosis, from a patient treated with antithyroid drugs. The CDR3 DNA follows: TGTGCCAGCAGTACCGGGACAGAGAATTCACCCCTCCACTTT. Translating it yields CASSTGTENSPLHF.